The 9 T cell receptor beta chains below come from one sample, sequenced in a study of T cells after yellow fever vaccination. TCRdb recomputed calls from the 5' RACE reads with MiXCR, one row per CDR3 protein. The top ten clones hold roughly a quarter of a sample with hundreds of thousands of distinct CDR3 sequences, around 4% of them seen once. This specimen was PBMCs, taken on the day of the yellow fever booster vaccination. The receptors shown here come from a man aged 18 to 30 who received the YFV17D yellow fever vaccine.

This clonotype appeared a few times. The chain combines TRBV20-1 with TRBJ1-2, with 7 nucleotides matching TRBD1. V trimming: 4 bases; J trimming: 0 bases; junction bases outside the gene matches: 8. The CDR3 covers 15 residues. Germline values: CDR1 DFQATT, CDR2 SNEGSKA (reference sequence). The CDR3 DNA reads TGCAGTGCTACCCGGACAGGTAGTCCTAACTATGGCTACACCTTC. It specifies CSATRTGSPNYGYTF.

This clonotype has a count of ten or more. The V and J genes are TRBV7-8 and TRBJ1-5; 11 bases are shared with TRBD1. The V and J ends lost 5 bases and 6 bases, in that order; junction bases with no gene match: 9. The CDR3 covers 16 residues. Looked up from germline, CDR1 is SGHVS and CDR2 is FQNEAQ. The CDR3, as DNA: TGTGCCAGCAGCCCCTTTGGACAGGGGGCGATTCAGCCCCAGCATTTT. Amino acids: CASSPFGQGAIQPQHF.

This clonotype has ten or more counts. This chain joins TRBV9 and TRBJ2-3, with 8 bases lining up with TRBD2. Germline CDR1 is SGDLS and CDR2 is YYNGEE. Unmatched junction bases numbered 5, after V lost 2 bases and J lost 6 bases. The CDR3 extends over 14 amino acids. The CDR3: CASSVGGDADTQYF. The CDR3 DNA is TGTGCCAGCAGCGTCGGGGGGGATGCCGATACGCAGTATTTT.

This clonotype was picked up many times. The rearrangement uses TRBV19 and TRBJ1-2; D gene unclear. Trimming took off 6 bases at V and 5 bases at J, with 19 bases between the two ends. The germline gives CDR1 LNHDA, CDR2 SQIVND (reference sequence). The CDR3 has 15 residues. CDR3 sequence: CASSAPDSEGYGYTF. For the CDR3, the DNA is TGTGCCAGTAGCGCTCCTGATTCGGAGGGATATGGCTACACCTTC.

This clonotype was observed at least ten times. This chain's CDR3 is CASSVDGRRSNQPQHF. Here the CDR3 DNA reads TGTGCCAGCAGCGTAGATGGCAGGAGGAGCAATCAGCCCCAGCATTTT. This chain uses TRBV9 with TRBJ1-5; D not certain. V was cut by 0 bases and J by 1 base, with 11 bases left in between. This CDR3 has 16 amino acids. Looked up from germline, CDR1 is SGDLS and CDR2 is YYNGEE.

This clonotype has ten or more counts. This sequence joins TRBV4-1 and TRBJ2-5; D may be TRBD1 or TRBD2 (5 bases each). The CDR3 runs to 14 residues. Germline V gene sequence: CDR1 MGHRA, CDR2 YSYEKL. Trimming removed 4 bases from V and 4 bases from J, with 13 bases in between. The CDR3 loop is CASSRPGGRETQYF. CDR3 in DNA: TGCGCCAGCAGCCGGCCTGGGGGAAGAGAGACCCAGTACTTC.

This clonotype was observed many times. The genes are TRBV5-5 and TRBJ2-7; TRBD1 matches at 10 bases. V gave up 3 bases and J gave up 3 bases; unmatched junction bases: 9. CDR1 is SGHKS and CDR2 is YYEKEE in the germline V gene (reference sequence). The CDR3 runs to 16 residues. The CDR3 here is CASSSSPGTGVYEQYF. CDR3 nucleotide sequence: TGTGCCAGCAGCTCCTCACCGGGGACAGGGGTCTACGAGCAGTACTTC. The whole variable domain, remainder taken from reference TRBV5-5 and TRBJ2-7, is DAGVTQSPTHLIKTRGQQVTLRCSPISGHKSVSWYQQVLGQGPQFIFQYYEKEERGRGNFPDRFSARQFPNYSSELNVNALLLGDSALYLCASSSSPGTGVYEQYFGPGTRLTVT.

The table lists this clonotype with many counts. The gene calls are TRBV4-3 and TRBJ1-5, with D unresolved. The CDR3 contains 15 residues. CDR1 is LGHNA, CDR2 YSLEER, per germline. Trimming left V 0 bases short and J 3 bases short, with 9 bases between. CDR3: CASSQERLDNQPQHF. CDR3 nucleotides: TGCGCCAGCAGCCAAGAACGGCTCGACAATCAGCCCCAGCATTTT.

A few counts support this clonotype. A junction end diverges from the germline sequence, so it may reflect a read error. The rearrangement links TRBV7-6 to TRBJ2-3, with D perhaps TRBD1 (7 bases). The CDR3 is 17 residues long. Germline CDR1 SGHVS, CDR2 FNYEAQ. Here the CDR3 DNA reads TGTGCCAGCACCAAAACACCGGACAGGAACCTACGGGAGCGAGGGGATTTT. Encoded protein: CASTKTPDRNLRERGDF.